This TCR beta chain was captured in a study of T-cell reconstitution after alpha-beta-depleted transplantation in children. Using unique molecular identifiers, the investigators prepared the TCRbeta library. TCRdb called the PCR reads again in MiXCR, with one record for every CDR3 protein. The sample lists just under 550,000 distinct CDR3 sequences, approximately 20% seen once, with around 3.3% in the top ten. This clonotype showed up many times. The V gene's germline CDR1 is SSHAT and CDR2 FNYEAQ (reference sequence). V gave up 1 base and J gave up 0 bases, with 4 bases separating them. CDR3 length: 13 residues.

The V call is TRBV7-7, the J call TRBJ2-7, with unresolved D. This clonotype originated in a human donor who donated a stem cell graft to a child with acute lymphoblastic leukemia. Source: PBMCs from the stem cell graft donor, taken from the stem cell graft. This chain's CDR3 is CASSLDHSYEQYF. In DNA form, the CDR3 reads TGTGCCAGCAGCTTAGACCACTCCTACGAGCAGTACTTC. Complete variable domain (other parts from reference TRBV7-7 and TRBJ2-7): GAGVSQSPRYKVTKRGQDVTLRCDPISSHATLYWYQQALGQGPEFLTYFNYEAQPDKSGLPSDRFSAERPEGSISTLTIQRTEQRDSAMYRCASSLDHSYEQYFGPGTRLTVT.